This paragraph covers one T cell receptor (beta chain) sequence. These data come from a study of blood T cell repertoires in COVID-19. On the study more broadly: Spain, Italy and the United States supplied samples that represented acute and convalescent COVID-19. Nucleic acid was either cDNA or gDNA, and it came from T cells, B-cell-depleted T cells, or PBMCs.

Assay: immunoSEQ multiplex PCR; the TCRdb copy retains only in-frame clones and omits some. Found here are around 310,000 clones, 88% of them singletons; the top ten hold around 4%. This CDR3 has 15 amino acids. Per germline, CDR1 ENHRY and CDR2 SYGVKD. V gave up 3 bases and J gave up 8 bases, with 19 bases separating them. Sequenced material: peripheral blood. The receptor was derived from a woman in her forties or fifties with active or convalescent COVID-19. The V call is TRBV10-3, the J call TRBJ1-2; weak D call: TRBD1 (5 bases). The CDR3 DNA is TGTGCCATCAGTGATAGGTTAGAAGACAGATTCGGCTACACCTTC. This translates into CAISDRLEDRFGYTF.